A selection of T cell receptor beta chains follows, all from one sample in a study of a mutant IDH1 vaccine in newly diagnosed glioma. The protocol was immunoSEQ multiplex PCR, while the TCRdb copy is restricted to in-frame clones and leaves out a portion. The sample lists roughly 70,000 clones, around 80% occurring once. This specimen consisted of peripheral blood mononuclear cells (PBMCs), obtained from a glioma patient treated with radiotherapy, temozolomide or both. The source of these receptors is a woman aged 18-35 years with glioma. Some clones in this sample may be carry-over from other donors' samples. CDR3s include the opening cysteine and the closing phenylalanine or tryptophan. The D gene is left open where the match is weak. Part of the rows lack a size; the others show once, few, many or a class for expanded clones.

v_call: TRBV9; cdr3_length: 13; d_call: NA; clone_size: NA; j_call: TRBJ1-5; cdr3_aa: CASSVGVDQPQHF; cdr3_nt: TGTGCCAGCAGCGTAGGAGTGGACCAGCCCCAGCATTTT
v_call: TRBV6-4; cdr3_length: 11; d_call: NA; clone_size: NA; j_call: TRBJ2-5; cdr3_aa: CASSDPREQYF; cdr3_nt: TGTGCCAGCAGTGACCCCAGAGAGCAGTACTTC
v_call: TRBV2; cdr3_length: 14; d_call: NA; clone_size: few; j_call: TRBJ2-7; cdr3_aa: CASRAFGQIYEQYF; cdr3_nt: TGTGCCAGCAGAGCTTTCGGACAGATCTACGAGCAGTACTTC
v_call: TRBV27; cdr3_length: 13; d_call: TRBD1; clone_size: once; j_call: TRBJ2-1; cdr3_aa: CASSLSTGGVQFF; cdr3_nt: TGTGCCAGCAGTTTATCAACAGGGGGCGTGCAGTTCTTC
v_call: TRBV5-4; cdr3_length: 13; d_call: NA; clone_size: NA; j_call: TRBJ2-1; cdr3_aa: CASSLEGRYEQFF; cdr3_nt: TGTGCCAGCAGCTTGGAAGGACGGTATGAGCAGTTCTTC
v_call: TRBV4-3; cdr3_length: 15; d_call: NA; clone_size: NA; j_call: TRBJ2-5; cdr3_aa: CASSQDLSWGETQYF; cdr3_nt: TGCGCCAGCAGCCAAGATCTATCTTGGGGGGAGACCCAGTACTTC
v_call: TRBV27; cdr3_length: 11; d_call: NA; clone_size: once; j_call: TRBJ2-2; cdr3_aa: CASSLWGELFF; cdr3_nt: TGTGCCAGCAGTTTATGGGGGGAGCTGTTTTTT
v_call: TRBV7-9; cdr3_length: 15; d_call: NA; clone_size: NA; j_call: TRBJ1-3; cdr3_aa: CASSIPEAAGNTIYF; cdr3_nt: TGTGCCAGCAGCATCCCGGAGGCCGCTGGAAACACCATATATTTT
v_call: TRBV4-2; cdr3_length: 13; d_call: NA; clone_size: NA; j_call: TRBJ2-1; cdr3_aa: CASSQALHNEQFF; cdr3_nt: TGTGCCAGCAGCCAAGCCCTGCACAATGAGCAGTTCTTC
v_call: TRBV19; cdr3_length: 13; d_call: NA; clone_size: NA; j_call: TRBJ1-4; cdr3_aa: CASNPGVREKLFF; cdr3_nt: TGTGCCAGTAACCCAGGGGTGCGGGAAAAACTGTTTTTT
v_call: TRBV6-6; cdr3_length: 13; d_call: NA; clone_size: NA; j_call: TRBJ1-3; cdr3_aa: CATREGSGNTIYF; cdr3_nt: TGTGCCACCAGGGAGGGGTCTGGAAACACCATATATTTT
v_call: TRBV4-3; cdr3_length: 15; d_call: NA; clone_size: NA; j_call: TRBJ1-2; cdr3_aa: CASSHAGRPQYGYTF; cdr3_nt: TGCGCCAGCAGCCACGCCGGAAGGCCTCAATATGGCTACACCTTC
v_call: TRBV5-1; cdr3_length: 13; d_call: NA; clone_size: once; j_call: TRBJ2-7; cdr3_aa: CASSVGQSYEQYF; cdr3_nt: TGCGCCAGCAGCGTCGGACAGTCCTACGAGCAGTACTTC
v_call: TRBV6-1; cdr3_length: 12; d_call: NA; clone_size: medium-sized; j_call: TRBJ1-2; cdr3_aa: CASTLPAYGYTF; cdr3_nt: TGTGCCAGCACTTTGCCGGCTTATGGCTACACCTTC
v_call: TRBV6-5; cdr3_length: 14; d_call: NA; clone_size: NA; j_call: TRBJ2-7; cdr3_aa: CASSFTGQLYEQYF; cdr3_nt: TGTGCCAGCAGCTTTACGGGACAACTCTACGAGCAGTACTTC
v_call: TRBV5-6; cdr3_length: 16; d_call: NA; clone_size: NA; j_call: TRBJ1-2; cdr3_aa: CASSLDGQHTTYGYTF; cdr3_nt: TGTGCCAGCAGCTTGGACGGGCAGCACACCACCTATGGCTACACCTTC
v_call: TRBV9; cdr3_length: 16; d_call: TRBD1; clone_size: NA; j_call: TRBJ1-2; cdr3_aa: CASSAGWGQGGYGYTF; cdr3_nt: TGTGCCAGCAGCGCAGGTTGGGGACAGGGAGGCTATGGCTACACCTTC
v_call: TRBV6-1; cdr3_length: 14; d_call: NA; clone_size: NA; j_call: TRBJ2-7; cdr3_aa: CASSDAGFTYEQYF; cdr3_nt: TGTGCCAGCAGTGACGCAGGCTTCACCTACGAGCAGTACTTC
v_call: TRBV18; cdr3_length: 14; d_call: TRBD1; clone_size: NA; j_call: TRBJ2-5; cdr3_aa: CASSRDRETWTQYF; cdr3_nt: TGTGCCAGCTCACGGGACAGGGAAACGTGGACCCAGTACTTC
v_call: TRBV19; cdr3_length: 14; d_call: NA; clone_size: NA; j_call: TRBJ2-2; cdr3_aa: CASSPRRRSGELFF; cdr3_nt: TGTGCCAGTAGTCCCAGGCGGCGCAGCGGGGAGCTGTTTTTT
v_call: TRBV28; cdr3_length: 15; d_call: NA; clone_size: NA; j_call: TRBJ2-3; cdr3_aa: CASRNSRHSTYGQYF; cdr3_nt: TGTGCCAGCAGAAACAGCCGGCATTCCACGTATGGGCAGTATTTT
v_call: TRBV5-1; cdr3_length: 15; d_call: TRBD2; clone_size: NA; j_call: TRBJ2-1; cdr3_aa: CASSNSGSSYNEQFF; cdr3_nt: TGCGCCAGCAGCAATAGCGGGAGCTCCTACAATGAGCAGTTCTTC
v_call: TRBV7-2; cdr3_length: 15; d_call: NA; clone_size: once; j_call: TRBJ1-5; cdr3_aa: CASSLQGGTNQPQHF; cdr3_nt: TGTGCCAGCAGCTTACAAGGGGGAACAAATCAGCCCCAGCATTTT
v_call: TRBV30; cdr3_length: 13; d_call: NA; clone_size: NA; j_call: TRBJ1-1; cdr3_aa: CAWSVKTNTEAFF; cdr3_nt: TGTGCCTGGAGTGTAAAGACGAACACTGAAGCTTTCTTT
v_call: TRBV10-3; cdr3_length: 16; d_call: NA; clone_size: NA; j_call: TRBJ1-2; cdr3_aa: CAISAPRRGGEPGYTF; cdr3_nt: TGTGCCATCAGTGCCCCCCGTCGCGGGGGCGAGCCCGGCTACACCTTC
v_call: TRBV29-1; cdr3_length: 14; d_call: NA; clone_size: NA; j_call: TRBJ1-2; cdr3_aa: CSVEDRMEAYGYTF; cdr3_nt: TGCAGCGTTGAAGATCGGATGGAAGCCTATGGCTACACCTTC
v_call: TRBV4-1; cdr3_length: 14; d_call: NA; clone_size: NA; j_call: TRBJ2-7; cdr3_aa: CASSQDDPLYEQYF; cdr3_nt: TGCGCCAGCAGCCAAGATGACCCCCTCTACGAGCAGTACTTC
v_call: TRBV19; cdr3_length: 14; d_call: TRBD1; clone_size: few; j_call: TRBJ1-2; cdr3_aa: CASSIGAGGRGYTF; cdr3_nt: TGTGCCAGTAGTATAGGGGCAGGGGGCCGTGGCTACACCTTC
v_call: TRBV5-1; cdr3_length: 15; d_call: NA; clone_size: NA; j_call: TRBJ1-1; cdr3_aa: CASSPVGGRNTEAFF; cdr3_nt: TGCGCCAGCAGCCCCGTCGGAGGGCGCAACACTGAAGCTTTCTTT
v_call: TRBV19; cdr3_length: 17; d_call: TRBD1; clone_size: NA; j_call: TRBJ1-5; cdr3_aa: CASRNRDRDGLGQPQHF; cdr3_nt: TGTGCCAGTAGGAATCGGGACAGGGATGGTCTAGGCCAGCCCCAGCATTTT
v_call: TRBV6-4; cdr3_length: 14; d_call: TRBD1; clone_size: few; j_call: TRBJ1-5; cdr3_aa: CASSDGTGGQPQHF; cdr3_nt: TGTGCCAGCAGTGACGGGACAGGGGGGCAGCCCCAGCATTTT
v_call: TRBV5-4; cdr3_length: 13; d_call: NA; clone_size: NA; j_call: TRBJ1-2; cdr3_aa: CASSVGYQDGYTF; cdr3_nt: TGTGCCAGCAGCGTGGGTTACCAGGATGGCTACACCTTC
v_call: TRBV9; cdr3_length: 15; d_call: NA; clone_size: NA; j_call: TRBJ2-5; cdr3_aa: CASSVSSRLEETQYF; cdr3_nt: TGTGCCAGCAGCGTAAGCTCCAGGCTCGAAGAGACCCAGTACTTC
v_call: TRBV6-5; cdr3_length: 13; d_call: NA; clone_size: NA; j_call: TRBJ2-7; cdr3_aa: CASSYRVRYEQYF; cdr3_nt: TGTGCCAGCAGTTACAGGGTTAGATACGAGCAGTACTTC
v_call: TRBV30; cdr3_length: 11; d_call: NA; clone_size: NA; j_call: TRBJ1-1; cdr3_aa: CAWSADTEAFF; cdr3_nt: TGTGCCTGGAGTGCTGACACTGAAGCTTTCTTT
v_call: TRBV27; cdr3_length: 14; d_call: NA; clone_size: NA; j_call: TRBJ1-1; cdr3_aa: CASSPWEEGTEAFF; cdr3_nt: TGTGCCAGCAGTCCCTGGGAAGAGGGCACTGAAGCTTTCTTT
v_call: TRBV27; cdr3_length: 15; d_call: TRBD1; clone_size: NA; j_call: TRBJ2-1; cdr3_aa: CASTQGVRGLNEQFF; cdr3_nt: TGTGCCAGCACTCAGGGGGTTCGAGGTTTGAATGAGCAGTTCTTC
v_call: TRBV7-9; cdr3_length: 15; d_call: TRBD2; clone_size: NA; j_call: TRBJ2-3; cdr3_aa: CASTPPAGGTDTQYF; cdr3_nt: TGTGCCAGCACCCCCCCCGCGGGGGGCACAGATACGCAGTATTTT
v_call: TRBV30; cdr3_length: 13; d_call: NA; clone_size: NA; j_call: TRBJ1-5; cdr3_aa: CAWSRDLREPQHF; cdr3_nt: TGTGCCTGGAGCAGAGACCTAAGGGAGCCCCAGCATTTT
v_call: TRBV7-6; cdr3_length: 13; d_call: NA; clone_size: once; j_call: TRBJ1-1; cdr3_aa: CASSRQLNTEAFF; cdr3_nt: TGTGCCAGCAGCCGACAGCTGAACACTGAAGCTTTCTTT